One and the same sample provided the 12 T cell receptor beta chains below, sequenced in a study of T cell responses to AZD1222 COVID-19 vaccine. Some clones are missing from TCRdb's copy, which holds only in-frame ones; the method was immunoSEQ multiplex PCR. The profile shows 150,000 to 180,000 clones, just over 90% of them singletons. The sample was peripheral blood, taken on day 0 of AZD1222 vaccination. These TCRs come from an adult in good health.

This chain connects TRBV7-9 to TRBJ2-7; 9 bases line up with TRBD1. Germline-derived CDR1 and CDR2 are SEHNR and FQNEAQ (reference sequence). J was trimmed by 2 bases and V by 5 bases; bases with no gene match: 16. This CDR3 contains 18 residues. The CDR3 DNA sequence: TGTGCCAGCAGCCCTCAAAACGAGGGACAGGGTCGGACCTACGAGCAGTACTTC. Protein sequence: CASSPQNEGQGRTYEQYF.

This chain links TRBV28 with TRBJ1-1, with 9 positions matching TRBD1. This CDR3 is 15 amino acids long. CDR1 is MDHEN, CDR2 SYDVKM, per germline. J was trimmed by 5 bases and V by 7 bases; bases with no gene match: 11. Written as DNA, the CDR3 is TGTGCCAGCACTCCTTGGGGACAGGGAACTACTGAAGCTTTCTTT. The encoded protein is CASTPWGQGTTEAFF.

The chain joins TRBV28 to TRBJ2-5; D call uncertain. The V and J ends lost 2 bases and 4 bases respectively, with 17 bases between them. This CDR3 spans 16 amino acids. Germline V gene data show CDR1 as MDHEN and CDR2 as SYDVKM. The CDR3 loop reads CASSLPGSTGRETQYF. The CDR3 DNA is TGTGCCAGCAGTTTACCGGGTTCGACCGGAAGAGAGACCCAGTACTTC.

V usage is TRBV19 and J usage is TRBJ1-5; D is perhaps TRBD1 (5 bases). V was trimmed by 0 bases and J by 1 base, leaving 10 bases between them. The CDR3 is 16 amino acids. Germline V lookup: CDR1 LNHDA, CDR2 SQIVND (reference sequence). CDR3 nucleotides: TGTGCCAGTAGTATAGATCAGGGTACCAGCAATCAGCCCCAGCATTTT. Encoded protein: CASSIDQGTSNQPQHF.

The sample holds one count of this clone. The chain has TRBV19 and TRBJ2-7; D may match TRBD1 or TRBD2 (5 bases each). Trimming pared 1 base from V and 2 bases from J, leaving 9 bases between. This CDR3 has 14 amino acids. CDR1 is LNHDA and CDR2 is SQIVND in the germline V gene (reference sequence). CDR3 sequence: CASSIGGRAYEQYF. CDR3 nucleotide sequence: TGTGCCAGTAGTATAGGGGGGAGAGCCTACGAGCAGTACTTC.

The chain is built from TRBV2 and TRBJ2-1; D might be TRBD2 (6 bases). Trimming shortened V by 3 bases and J by 0 bases, and 21 bases separated the two germline ends. From germline, CDR1 is SNHLY and CDR2 FYNNEI. CDR3 length equals 19 residues. CDR3 loop: CASSETLIAEHLSYNEQFF. DNA for the CDR3: TGTGCCAGCAGTGAGACACTTATAGCGGAACACCTCTCCTACAATGAGCAGTTCTTC. Using reference TRBV2 and TRBJ2-1 for the parts outside the CDR3, the full variable domain is EPEVTQTPSHQVTQMGQEVILRCVPISNHLYFYWYRQILGQKVEFLVSFYNNEISEKSEIFDDQFSVERPDGSNFTLKIRSTKLEDSAMYFCASSETLIAEHLSYNEQFFGPGTRLTVL.

This sequence joins TRBV6-1 and TRBJ1-6, with a weak D call TRBD1 (6 bases). The CDR3 consists of 16 residues. Germline CDR1 reads MNHNS; CDR2 reads SASEGT. Trimming took 0 bases from V and 8 from J, leaving 14 bases between them. The CDR3: CASSEADRDGYSPLHF. The DNA for the CDR3 is TGTGCCAGCAGTGAAGCGGACAGAGATGGGTATTCACCCCTCCACTTT.

J is TRBJ1-1 and V is TRBV28; D is unresolved. The CDR3 extends over 15 amino acids. V lost 5 bases to trimming and J lost 1 base, with 14 bases between them. In germline, CDR1 is MDHEN, CDR2 SYDVKM. The CDR3 coding sequence is TGTGCCAGCAGTCAGCCTTTGGGGAGGAACACTGAAGCTTTCTTT. This encodes CASSQPLGRNTEAFF.

This rearrangement joins TRBV27 to TRBJ1-1, with a weak D call TRBD1 (6 bases). CDR3 length: 18 residues. Between the trimmed V and J ends, which lost 8 bases and 0 bases, there was a span of 25 bases. Germline CDR1 is MNHEY and CDR2 is SMNVEV (reference sequence). The CDR3 loop is CASCRRGNSVLMNTEAFF. CDR3 coding DNA: TGTGCCAGCTGCCGCAGGGGTAATTCGGTTTTGATGAACACTGAAGCTTTCTTT.

The chain uses TRBV21-1 and TRBJ1-6; the D call of TRBD1 is as the table states it, not checked on the DNA. TRBV21-1 is classified as a pseudogene. The CDR3 consists of 14 residues. DNA of the CDR3: TGTGCCAGCAGTAGGACAGGCTCCAATTCACCCCTCCACTTT. Protein: CASSRTGSNSPLHF.

The V call is TRBV24-1, the J call TRBJ2-3; D is possibly TRBD1 (5 bases). Trimming removed 3 bases from V and 1 base from J, with 13 bases in between. This CDR3 contains 16 residues. Germline V CDR1 and CDR2: KGHDR, SFDVKD. The CDR3, as DNA: TGTGCCACCAGTGATCCCCAGGGTACGGGCACAGATACGCAGTATTTT. Its protein is CATSDPQGTGTDTQYF.

The CDR3: CASNRGDQPQHF. CDR3 DNA sequence: TGTGCCAGCAACAGGGGCGATCAGCCCCAGCATTTT. This chain joins TRBV2 and TRBJ1-5; TRBD1 matches at 7 bases. Germline assignment: CDR1 SNHLY and CDR2 FYNNEI. V shed 7 bases, J shed 5 bases, and the junction held 2 bases outside the gene matches. This CDR3 comprises 12 residues.